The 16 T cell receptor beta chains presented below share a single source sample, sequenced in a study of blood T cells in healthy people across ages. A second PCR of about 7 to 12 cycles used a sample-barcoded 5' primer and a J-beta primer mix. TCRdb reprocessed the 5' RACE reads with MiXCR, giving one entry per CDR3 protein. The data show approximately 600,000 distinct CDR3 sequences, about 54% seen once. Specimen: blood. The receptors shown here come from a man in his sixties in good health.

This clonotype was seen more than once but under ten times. CDR3 bases: TGTGCCAGCAGACAAAGGGGGACAGTCAACCAAAATGAAAAACTGTTTTTT. Protein: CASRQRGTVNQNEKLFF. The gene calls are TRBV6-2 or TRBV6-3 and TRBJ1-4; 7 bases match TRBD1. Germline-derived CDR1 and CDR2 are MNHEY and SVGEGT. The CDR3 length is 17 residues. V lost 6 bases and J lost 5; bases outside the gene matches: 15.

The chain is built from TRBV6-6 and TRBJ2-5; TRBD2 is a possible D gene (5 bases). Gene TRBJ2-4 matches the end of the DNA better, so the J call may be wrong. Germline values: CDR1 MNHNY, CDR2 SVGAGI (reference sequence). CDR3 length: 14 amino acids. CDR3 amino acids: CASTKLGVINIQYF. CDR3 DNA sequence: TGTGCCAGCACTAAACTCGGGGTCATAAACATTCAGTACTTC.

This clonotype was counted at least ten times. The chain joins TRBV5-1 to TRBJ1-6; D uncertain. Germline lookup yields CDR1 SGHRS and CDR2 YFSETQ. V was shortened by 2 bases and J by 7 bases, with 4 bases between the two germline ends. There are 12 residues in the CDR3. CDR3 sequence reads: CASSLENSPLHF. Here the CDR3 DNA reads TGCGCCAGCAGCTTAGAGAATTCACCCCTCCACTTT.

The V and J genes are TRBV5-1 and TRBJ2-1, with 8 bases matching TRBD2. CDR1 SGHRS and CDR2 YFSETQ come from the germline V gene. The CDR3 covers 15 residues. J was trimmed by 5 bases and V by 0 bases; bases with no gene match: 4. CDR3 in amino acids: CASSLGRGLDNEQFF. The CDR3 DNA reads TGCGCCAGCAGCTTGGGGAGGGGACTAGACAATGAGCAGTTCTTC. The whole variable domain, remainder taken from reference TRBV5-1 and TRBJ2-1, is KAGVTQTPRYLIKTRGQQVTLSCSPISGHRSVSWYQQTPGQGLQFLFEYFSETQRNKGNFPGRFSGRQFSNSRSEMNVSTLELGDSALYLCASSLGRGLDNEQFFGPGTRLTVL.

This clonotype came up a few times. DNA for the CDR3: TGCGCCAGCAGCCAGGAGCTTAGGTCCAGACACAATGAGCAGTTCTTC. It is translated as CASSQELRSRHNEQFF. This rearrangement joins TRBV4-1 to TRBJ2-1; unclear D gene. The CDR3 totals 16 residues. CDR1 is MGHRA and CDR2 is YSYEKL in the germline V gene. V lost 3 bases to trimming and J lost 5 bases, with 17 bases between them.

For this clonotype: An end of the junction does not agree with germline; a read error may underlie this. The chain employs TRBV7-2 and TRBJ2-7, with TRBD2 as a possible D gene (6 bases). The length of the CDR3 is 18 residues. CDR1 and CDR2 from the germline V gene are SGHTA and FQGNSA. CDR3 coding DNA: TGTGCCAGCAGCTTATCAACCCCCAGGCAGGGATTGGACTACGGGCAGTACTTC. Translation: CASSLSTPRQGLDYGQYF.

CDR3 coding DNA: TGCGCCAGCAGCAGGGGGGGGACTCCCGGTCAGGAGACCCAGTACTTC. Protein product: CASSRGGTPGQETQYF. The chain employs TRBV5-1 and TRBJ2-5, with a weak D call TRBD2 (7 bases). Germline V gene lookup returns CDR1 SGHRS and CDR2 YFSETQ. The CDR3 runs to 16 residues. Trimming left V 4 bases short and J 5 bases short, with 21 bases between.

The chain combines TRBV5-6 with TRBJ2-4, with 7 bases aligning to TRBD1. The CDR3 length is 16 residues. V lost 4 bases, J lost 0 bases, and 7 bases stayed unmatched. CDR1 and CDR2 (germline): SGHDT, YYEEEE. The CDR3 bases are TGTGCCAGCAGCCAGGAGAGGGGGCTAGCCAAAAACATTCAGTACTTC. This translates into CASSQERGLAKNIQYF.

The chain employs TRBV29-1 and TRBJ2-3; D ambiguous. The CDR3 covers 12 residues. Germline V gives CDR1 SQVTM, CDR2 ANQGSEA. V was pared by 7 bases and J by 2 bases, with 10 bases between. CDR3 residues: CSGAVPTDTQYF. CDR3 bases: TGCAGCGGCGCGGTCCCCACAGATACGCAGTATTTT.

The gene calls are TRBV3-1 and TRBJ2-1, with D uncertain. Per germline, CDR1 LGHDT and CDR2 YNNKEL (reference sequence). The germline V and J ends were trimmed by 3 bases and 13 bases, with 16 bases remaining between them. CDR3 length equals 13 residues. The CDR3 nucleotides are TGTGCCAGCAGCCACCCATCGGAAAGGTCCCAGTTCTTC. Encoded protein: CASSHPSERSQFF.

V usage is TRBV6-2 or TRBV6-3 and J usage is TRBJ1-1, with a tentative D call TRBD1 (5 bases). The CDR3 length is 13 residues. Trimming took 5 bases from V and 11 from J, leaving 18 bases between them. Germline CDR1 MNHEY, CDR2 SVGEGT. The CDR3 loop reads CASSHGAMKAAFF. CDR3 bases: TGTGCCAGCAGTCACGGGGCCATGAAAGCTGCTTTCTTT.

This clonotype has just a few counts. The DNA of the CDR3 is TGTGCCATCAGTGATTCAACAACCCAAGAGACCCAGTACTTC. Its translation: CAISDSTTQETQYF. This chain joins TRBV10-3 and TRBJ2-5; no firm D call. This CDR3 spans 14 amino acids. The germline V gene encodes CDR1 ENHRY and CDR2 SYGVKD. Trimming took off 3 bases at V and 1 base at J, with 9 bases between the two ends.

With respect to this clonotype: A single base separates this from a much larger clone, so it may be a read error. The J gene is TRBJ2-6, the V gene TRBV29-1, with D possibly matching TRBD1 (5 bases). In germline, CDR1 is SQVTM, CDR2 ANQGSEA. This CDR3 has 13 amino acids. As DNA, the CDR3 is TGCAGCGCAACAGCTTCTGGGGCCAGCGTCCTGACTTTC. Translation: CSATASGASVLTF.

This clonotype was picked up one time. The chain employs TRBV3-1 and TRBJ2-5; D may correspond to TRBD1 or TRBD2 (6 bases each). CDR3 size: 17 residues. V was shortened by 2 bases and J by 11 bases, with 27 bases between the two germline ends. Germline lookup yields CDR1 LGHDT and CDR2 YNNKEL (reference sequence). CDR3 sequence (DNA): TGTGCCAGCAGCCAACTTGGGGGGCGACTCCTCAACAATGAGCAGTACTTC. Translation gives CASSQLGGRLLNNEQYF.

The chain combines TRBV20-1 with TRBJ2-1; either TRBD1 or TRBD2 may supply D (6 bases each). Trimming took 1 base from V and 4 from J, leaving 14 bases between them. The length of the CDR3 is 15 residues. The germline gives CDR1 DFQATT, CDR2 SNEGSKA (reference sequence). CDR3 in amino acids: CSARGVGGGYNEQFF. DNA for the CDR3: TGCAGTGCTAGAGGGGTAGGAGGGGGGTACAATGAGCAGTTCTTC.

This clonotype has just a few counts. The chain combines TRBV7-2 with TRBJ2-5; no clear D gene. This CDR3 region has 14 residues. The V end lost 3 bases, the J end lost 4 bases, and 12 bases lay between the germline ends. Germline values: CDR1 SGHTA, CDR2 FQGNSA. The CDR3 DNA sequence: TGTGCCAGCAGCTTCCAGGACGGTCTAGAGACCCAGTACTTC. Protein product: CASSFQDGLETQYF. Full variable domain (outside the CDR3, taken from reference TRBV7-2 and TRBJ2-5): GAGVSQSPSNKVTEKGKDVELRCDPISGHTALYWYRQSLGQGLEFLIYFQGNSAPDKSGLPSDRFSAERTGGSVSTLTIQRTQQEDSAVYLCASSFQDGLETQYFGPGTRLLVL.